This T cell receptor beta chain emerged from a study of response to subunit inactivated influenza vaccine. A few counts support this clonotype. TCRdb reprocessed the RT-PCR reads with MiXCR, giving one entry per CDR3 protein. The sample contains roughly 760,000 distinct CDR3 sequences, around 20% of which appear only once. The clonotype was recovered from a man aged 45-65 years who received an inactivated influenza vaccine. The material sequenced was PBMCs from blood, taken approximately 5 days after vaccination.

CDR3 coding DNA: TGCAGTGCCGACGGGTCTACACCTTACAATGAGCAGTTCTTC. Translating it yields CSADGSTPYNEQFF. The V gene is TRBV20-1, the J gene TRBJ2-1, with D unclear. CDR1 and CDR2 from the germline V gene are DFQATT and SNEGSKA (reference sequence). V dropped 6 bases and J dropped 4 bases, with 16 bases sitting between them. The CDR3 spans 14 residues.